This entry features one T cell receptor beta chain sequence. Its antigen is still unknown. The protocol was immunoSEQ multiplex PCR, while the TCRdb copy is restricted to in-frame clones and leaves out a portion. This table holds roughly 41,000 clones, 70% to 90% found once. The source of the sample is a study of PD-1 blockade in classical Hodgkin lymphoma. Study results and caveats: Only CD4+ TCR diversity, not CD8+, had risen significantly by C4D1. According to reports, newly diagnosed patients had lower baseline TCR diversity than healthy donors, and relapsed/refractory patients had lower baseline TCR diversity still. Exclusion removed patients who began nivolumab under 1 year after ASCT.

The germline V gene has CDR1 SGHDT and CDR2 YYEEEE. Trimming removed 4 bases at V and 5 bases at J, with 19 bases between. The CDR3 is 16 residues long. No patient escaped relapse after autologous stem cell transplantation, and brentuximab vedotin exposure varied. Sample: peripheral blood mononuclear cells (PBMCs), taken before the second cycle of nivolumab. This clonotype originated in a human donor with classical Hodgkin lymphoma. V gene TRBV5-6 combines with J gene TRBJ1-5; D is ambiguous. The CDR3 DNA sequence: TGTGCCAGCAGCGTCCTTGGTCCGGCGACCCATCAGCCCCAGCATTTT. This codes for CASSVLGPATHQPQHF.